This passage covers 2 T cell receptor beta chains from one sample sequenced in a study of blood T cell repertoires in COVID-19. Data came from immunoSEQ multiplex PCR; TCRdb stores just in-frame clones and leaves some out. The data contain 150,000 to 200,000 clones, 80% to 90% of them singletons. The material sequenced was peripheral blood. The receptors stem from a man aged 50-59 years with active or convalescent COVID-19.

This chain links TRBV11-1 with TRBJ1-4; D remains ambiguous. Trimming removed 1 base at V and 4 bases at J, with 7 bases between. Germline loops: CDR1 SGHAT, CDR2 FQDESV (reference sequence). The CDR3 length is 14 residues. CDR3 sequence: CASSLDASNEKLFF. CDR3 in DNA: TGTGCCAGCAGCTTAGACGCCAGTAATGAAAAACTGTTTTTT.

The rearrangement links TRBV18 to TRBJ2-7, with 10 nucleotides matching TRBD1. Germline CDR1 is KGHSH and CDR2 is LQKENI. CDR3 size: 17 residues. Losses at the gene ends were 3 bases for V and 5 bases for J; bases not matched to a gene: 13. CDR3 nucleotides: TGTGCCAGCTCACCGAAGCGCGCGGGACAGGGGATCAACGAGCAGTACTTC. As protein: CASSPKRAGQGINEQYF. The whole variable domain, remainder taken from reference TRBV18 and TRBJ2-7, is NAGVMQNPRHLVRRRGQEARLRCSPMKGHSHVYWYRQLPEEGLKFMVYLQKENIIDESGMPKERFSAEFPKEGPSILRIQQVVRGDSAAYFCASSPKRAGQGINEQYFGPGTRLTVT.